This T cell receptor beta chain was recovered during a study of blood T cell repertoires in COVID-19. Measured with immunoSEQ multiplex PCR; TCRdb has only the in-frame clones, and not every one. The repertoire holds approximately 350,000 clones, with around 86% as singletons. With 6 bases removed from V and 4 bases from J, the gap between germline ends came to 9 bases. From germline, CDR1 is LGHDT and CDR2 YNNKEL (reference sequence). The CDR3 sequence is 12 residues long. Sequencing was carried out using PBMCs or T cells enriched from blood (not recorded which). This TCR was recovered from a woman between 45 and 60 years old who had recovered from COVID-19. J is TRBJ1-1 and V is TRBV3-1 (or the pseudogene TRBV3-2), with a tentative D call TRBD1 (5 bases). The CDR3 sequence is CASRGPGTEAFF. CDR3 bases: TGTGCCAGCAGGGGGCCCGGCACTGAAGCTTTCTTT.